This T cell receptor beta chain was captured by sequencing in a study of cytomegalovirus exposure and HLA in healthy donors. The germline V gene encodes CDR1 SGHVS and CDR2 FNYEAQ. The CDR3 is 14 amino acids. V gave up 1 base and J gave up 6 bases, with 10 bases separating them. Amplification used 60 Vbeta primers and 13 Jbeta primers. Sequencing was performed with immunoSEQ multiplex PCR; in TCRdb, only in-frame clones are kept and a portion is missing. The table lists some 250,000 clones, roughly 80% of them singletons. Whole-study findings and limits: A missense DCLRE1C variant was associated with V- and J-gene trimming of TCR beta chains in a later analysis, and an independent cohort replicated the association.

Points on this clone: Its matching antigen is unknown.

The chain links TRBV7-6 to TRBJ1-5, with D perhaps TRBD1 (6 bases). Specimen: PBMCs. This TCR was sampled from a woman between 40 and 50 years old in good health and CMV-seropositive. Written as DNA, the CDR3 is TGTGCCAGCAGCTTAGGCAGGGGTGCTCAGCCCCAGCATTTT. It encodes CASSLGRGAQPQHF.